This TCR beta chain came from a study of chemoradiotherapy in HPV16-positive cancers (dated by TCRdb to between 2021 and 2024). With respect to the entire study: Candidate HPV-specific T-cell clones and common TCR motifs were defined through functional T-cell assays on cells from two HPV16-positive patients. Whether T-cell immunity against the HPV oncoproteins E6 and E7 changes during chemoradiotherapy and whether survival is affected by this immunity were examined in the study. The candidate HPV-specific TCRs and motifs were subsequently tracked in TCR repertoires obtained from approximately 86 patients with HPV-related cancers. Overall results and qualifications from the work: The functional definition of HPV-specific T cells was derived from only two HPV16-positive patients, and the survival association was reported for HPV16-positive patients. Expansion of candidate HPV-specific clones and E7-related TCR motifs was observed in the tumor microenvironment during treatment, whereas no such expansion was observed for non-HPV-specific T cells. Improved recurrence-free survival in HPV16-positive patients was associated with expansion of HPV-responsive T cells during chemoradiotherapy.

The method was the immunoSEQ multiplex PCR assay. In its TCRdb copy, this immuneACCESS table keeps in-frame sequences only and misses some clones. Where compared with another copy, unresolved V genes explain less than half of these, and the others have no known cause. Counted in this sample were about 14,000 clones; approximately 90% of them appeared once. The ten largest clones take up roughly 4.5% of the sample. CDR1 and CDR2, looked up from the germline V gene (reference sequence), are LNHDA and SQIVND. The CDR3 runs 11 amino acids, cysteine and phenylalanine included. Only CDR3 DNA is held: 33 bases, read in frame from base 1. At the junction V is shortened by 7 bases and J by 3 bases, with 6 bases in between. This clone showed up just a few times. Its cognate antigen has yet to be identified. Nothing much larger sits one base from this clone, and base qualities are not available. Repertoires were sampled multiple times during chemoradiotherapy, which allowed clonal expansion in the tumor microenvironment to be followed.

Recombination connected TRBV19 to TRBJ1-1; no D gene call is confident. The TCR was taken from a human donor with HPV-associated anogenital cancer. The material was tumor tissue, obtained from a patient who underwent chemoradiotherapy. The DNA is TGTGCCAGTATGCGGGACACTGAAGCTTTCTTT. It codes for CASMRDTEAFF.